What follows describes a single TCR beta chain. Its antigen remains unidentified. No much larger clonotype is one base removed from it; base qualities were not supplied. Enrolling through a virtual design, the prospective study's participants ranged in age from roughly 18 to 89 years and lived across some 22 United States geographic areas. In the prospective study, participants were assigned to cohorts based on the clinical history participants reported in a screening survey and a study questionnaire. Exposed participants had been in contact, within 2 weeks of entering the study, with a person who had a PCR-confirmed or clinician-diagnosed case of COVID-19. Mobile phlebotomists in the prospective study collected whole blood, serum and a nasopharyngeal or oropharyngeal swab from every participant. Prospective study participants could optionally give additional blood draws and questionnaires over an approximately two-month period. Before DNA extraction, blood samples from the prospective study were shipped at room temperature or frozen.

TCRbeta CDR3 regions were amplified from genomic DNA using the immunoSEQ Assay, a bias-controlled multiplex PCR. Under the source paper's analysis protocol: Nucleated cell counts per sample were estimated from amplification of reference gene primers within the assay. To quantify the absolute abundance of each unique TCRbeta CDR3 rearrangement, sequence reads were collapsed and filtered. For each sample, productive Simpson clonality was calculated by taking the square root of Simpson's diversity index across productive rearrangements. Imported from immuneACCESS, the table was reduced by TCRdb to in-frame sequences with V and J called. These copies leave out some clones; in studies compared against another copy, an unresolved V gene accounts for under half, and the cause of the remainder is not known. The V and J calls and the clone size are those of that table, but D and trimming were determined from the DNA. The sample has 270,000 or so clones on record, approximately 85% of them singletons. The ten largest clones add up to about 6.9% of the sample.

This entry belongs to a study of blood T cell repertoires in COVID-19 (dated by TCRdb to 2020 to 2021). General notes on the study: Samples covering the acute and convalescent phases of COVID-19 were provided by collaborators in the United States, Italy and Spain. The sample metadata nearly always contained a de-identified subject ID, COVID-19 status, age in years and sex. The prospective study material was composed of cDNA or gDNA derived from T cells, B-cell-depleted T cells, or PBMCs. Where available, HLA class I and class II types were taken from metadata supplied by the sample provider and were not determined by assay-based typing. Samples were obtained from the ongoing ImmuneRACE study (first 160 participants) and from 950 to 1,500 subjects provided by 6 global collaborators. The repertoires were released in a freely available public database meant as a resource for research on the immune response to SARS-CoV-2. Subjects who had been exposed to COVID-19, were actively infected with it, or had recovered from it provided the deeply sampled blood TCRbeta repertoires that made up the dataset. The investigation overall reported the following: The quantity of clinical and demographic metadata differed by source and by participant and was supplied without curation.

CDR1 MGHDK and CDR2 SYGVNS are derived from the germline V gene. V ends up 4 bases short and J 4 bases short, with an unmatched junction base count of 12. Including cysteine and phenylalanine, the CDR3 has 16 amino acids. Solely the CDR3 DNA is kept, with 48 bases framed from the first base. This TCR came from a woman aged 45-65 years who had been exposed to COVID-19. In this chain, TRBV25-1 is recombined with TRBJ2-5, and TRBD1 aligns with 7 junction nucleotides. The specimen sequenced was PBMCs or T cells enriched from blood (not recorded which). The DNA is as follows: TGTGCCAGCAGTGGCCGTTACAGGGGTTCGGTAGAGACCCAGTACTTC. It is translated as CASSGRYRGSVETQYF.